The 14 T cell receptor beta chains in this list originate from one sample, sequenced in a study of shared clonotypes between healthy human individuals. Clones were read by immunoSEQ multiplex PCR, and TCRdb kept only the in-frame ones, dropping some. The data contain roughly 2 million clones, approximately 94% of them singletons. Input material: naive CD4+ T cells sorted from blood. Subset: CD45RA+ positively selected. The receptor source for this set is a man between 18 and 35 years old in good health.

A remark on this clone: The sample holds other DNA sequences that translate to the same CDR3. This chain joins TRBV2 and TRBJ1-2; TRBD1 aligns across 8 bases. Germline CDR1 and CDR2: SNHLY and FYNNEI. The junction had 2 bases not matched to a gene; V was cut back by 3 bases and J by 5 bases. The CDR3 contains 13 residues. CDR3 sequence (DNA): TGTGCCAGCAGTGAGGGACAGGTTTATGGCTACACCTTC. Amino acids: CASSEGQVYGYTF.

The gene calls are TRBV6-1 and TRBJ1-2; 8 bases agree with TRBD1. This CDR3 is 16 amino acids long. Germline trimming cut 2 bases from V and 2 bases from J; bases unmatched to any gene: 7. Germline V gives CDR1 MNHNS, CDR2 SASEGT. CDR3 sequence (DNA): TGTGCCAGCAGTGAATATTCAGGGGGCCTGAACTATGGCTACACCTTC. This codes for CASSEYSGGLNYGYTF.

V is TRBV7-9 and J is TRBJ2-3, with D hard to call. Trimming pared 1 base from V and 0 bases from J, leaving 11 bases between. The CDR3 is made up of 16 amino acids. CDR1 and CDR2 (germline): SEHNR, FQNEAQ (reference sequence). CDR3: CASSLEGLMSTDTQYF. The CDR3 DNA reads as TGTGCCAGCAGCTTAGAGGGCCTAATGAGCACAGATACGCAGTATTTT.

The chain employs TRBV5-5 and TRBJ1-2, with unresolved D. The CDR3 covers 14 residues. Trimming removed 1 base at V and 5 bases at J, with 12 bases between. The germline V gene has CDR1 SGHKS and CDR2 YYEKEE (reference sequence). CDR3: CASSLTRVAYGYTF. The DNA for the CDR3 is TGTGCCAGCAGCTTGACGAGGGTAGCATATGGCTACACCTTC.

V and J are TRBV7-2 and TRBJ2-5; 10 bases agree with TRBD2. The CDR3 extends over 16 amino acids. Trimming took 4 bases from V and 1 from J; bases not matched to a gene: 6. CDR1 SGHTA and CDR2 FQGNSA come from the germline V gene. CDR3 in amino acids: CASSYSSGSGQETQYF. The CDR3 region has the DNA TGTGCCAGCAGCTACTCTAGCGGGAGTGGCCAAGAGACCCAGTACTTC.

This clone was observed a single time. The chain joins TRBV2 to TRBJ1-1; 7 positions agree with TRBD1. This CDR3 is built from 15 residues. The germline V gene encodes CDR1 SNHLY and CDR2 FYNNEI. V lost 6 bases, J lost 2 bases, and 9 bases stayed unmatched. The CDR3 is CASRPTQGVNTEAFF. The CDR3 coding sequence is TGTGCCAGCAGGCCCACCCAGGGGGTTAACACTGAAGCTTTCTTT.

The genes are TRBV13 and TRBJ2-3; possible D gene TRBD2, 6 bases. Trimming stripped 0 bases from V and 5 bases from J, with 9 bases between. The CDR3 runs to 14 residues. Germline CDR1 is PRHDT and CDR2 is FYEKMQ (reference sequence). For the CDR3, the DNA is TGTGCCAGCAGCTTAGGGGAGGGAAGAGATACGCAGTATTTT. Translation: CASSLGEGRDTQYF.

The V and J genes are TRBV6-1 and TRBJ2-7, with D perhaps TRBD1 or TRBD2 (5 bases each). This CDR3 region has 13 residues. The V gene's germline CDR1 is MNHNS and CDR2 SASEGT. V was clipped by 4 bases and J by 6 bases, with 13 bases between them. The CDR3 coding sequence is TGTGCCAGCAGTGTCGGGGCCGCCGCCGAGCAGTACTTC. This translates into CASSVGAAAEQYF.

This rearrangement joins TRBV11-2 to TRBJ1-2; no definite D call. Deletions cut 5 bases from V and 7 bases from J, with 23 bases between. The CDR3 is 16 residues long. Germline assignment: CDR1 SGHAT and CDR2 FQNNGV. CDR3 nucleotide sequence: TGTGCCAGCAGCCCCCTAATTGCCCCAGTGGGAGCTGGCTACACCTTC. Translated: CASSPLIAPVGAGYTF.

The chain combines TRBV19 with TRBJ1-2, with a possible D match to TRBD1 (6 bases). Germline-derived CDR1 and CDR2 are LNHDA and SQIVND (reference sequence). The V gene lost 9 bases and the J gene lost 4 bases, with 18 bases spanning the gap. The CDR3 sequence is 14 residues long. The CDR3 DNA follows: TGTGCCAGCAAAGAAGGGGGTGCCTTCTATGGCTACACCTTC. Translated, it gives CASKEGGAFYGYTF.

The rearrangement uses TRBV21-1 and TRBJ2-5; TRBD2, the table's D call, lacks a check against the DNA. TRBV21-1 is reported as a pseudogene. This CDR3 has 15 amino acids. The DNA for the CDR3 is TGTGCCAGCAGCCTCCGTCTAGCGGGAGAAGAGACCCAGTACTTC. Amino acids: CASSLRLAGEETQYF.

The V call is TRBV4-2, the J call TRBJ1-5, with D tentatively TRBD1 (6 bases). Germline V lookup: CDR1 LGHNA, CDR2 YNFKEQ. The CDR3 has 17 amino acids. The V end was cut by 1 base, the J end by 2 bases, with 15 bases between. The CDR3 coding sequence is TGTGCCAGCAGCCAAGTTCCGGGGGCGGAGGGCAATCAGCCCCAGCATTTT. This translates into CASSQVPGAEGNQPQHF.

This chain links TRBV30 with TRBJ1-1; tentative D call: TRBD1 (5 bases). From germline, CDR1 is GTSNPN and CDR2 SVGIG (reference sequence). CDR3 length: 15 residues. Between the trimmed V and J ends, which lost 3 bases and 1 base, there was a span of 15 bases. CDR3 sequence: CAWSGDWTPNTEAFF. The CDR3 nucleotides are TGTGCCTGGAGCGGGGATTGGACACCGAACACTGAAGCTTTCTTT.

This chain links TRBV28 with TRBJ1-6, with 12 bases matching TRBD1. The CDR3 length is 16 residues. Per the germline V gene, CDR1 is MDHEN and CDR2 is SYDVKM. Trimming removed 3 bases from V and 7 bases from J; junction bases left unmatched: 4. The CDR3 coding sequence is TGTGCCAGCAGTTTGGGACAGGGGGCCCGGAATTCACCCCTCCACTTT. Translating gives CASSLGQGARNSPLHF.